The 32 T cell receptor beta chains reported below all come from one sample, sequenced in a study of coeliac disease. Method: immunoSEQ multiplex PCR; TCRdb's copy keeps in-frame clones and lacks some. The sample consists of about 2,400 clones, approximately 59% of them appearing once. Sample: intraepithelial lymphocytes from the gut. The source is a woman aged 70 to 79 with celiac disease on a gluten-free diet.

This chain links TRBV6-1 with TRBJ2-7, with 10 bases that match TRBD1. Germline-derived CDR1 and CDR2 are MNHNS and SASEGT. The CDR3 extends over 14 amino acids. Unmatched junction bases numbered 4, after V lost 4 bases and J lost 4 bases. The CDR3 loop is CASSVGQGRYEQYV. For the CDR3, the DNA is TGTGCCAGCAGTGTGGGACAGGGGAGGTACGAGCAGTACGTC.

This clone was seen a few times. The chain combines TRBV27 with TRBJ2-4; 7 bases are shared with TRBD1. J gave up 6 bases and V 5 bases, and 7 bases lay outside the gene matches. The CDR3 is 14 residues long. CDR1 MNHEY and CDR2 SMNVEV come from the germline V gene (reference sequence). The CDR3 bases are TGTGCCAGCAGTCCCGCTGGGGACAGAAACATTCAGTACTTC. This encodes CASSPAGDRNIQYF.

The chain recombines TRBV4-1 with TRBJ1-5, with 8 nucleotides matching TRBD1. CDR1 and CDR2 (germline): MGHRA, YSYEKL. V dropped 1 base and J dropped 0; count of bases not matched to a gene: 5. The CDR3 runs to 17 residues. The CDR3 sequence: CASSQGGQEYSNQPQHF. As DNA, the CDR3 is TGCGCCAGCAGCCAAGGGGGACAGGAATATAGCAATCAGCCCCAGCATTTT.

This clone was picked up a small number of times. DNA of the CDR3: TGTGCCAGCAGCACGGACAGGAAGAATGAAAAACTGTTTTTT. This sequence encodes CASSTDRKNEKLFF. V gene TRBV21-1 combines with J gene TRBJ1-4; TRBD1 reflects the table's D call only, with no check against the DNA. TRBV21-1 is reported as a pseudogene. The CDR3 totals 14 residues.

This clone is termed medium-sized (0.01 to 0.1%). This chain connects TRBV30 to TRBJ1-1; D call uncertain. V was trimmed by 0 bases and J by 7 bases, leaving 6 bases between them. The CDR3 has 11 amino acids. CDR1 is GTSNPN, CDR2 SVGIG, per germline (reference sequence). CDR3 protein: CAWSVLSEAFF. For the CDR3, the DNA is TGTGCCTGGAGTGTGCTTAGTGAAGCTTTCTTT.

This sequence joins TRBV18 and TRBJ1-2; D uncertain. The V and J ends lost 6 bases and 0 bases respectively, with 17 bases between them. The CDR3 is 16 amino acids. The germline CDR1 and CDR2 sequences are KGHSH and LQKENI. As DNA, the CDR3 is TGTGCCAGCTCCACCCAAACACGAAACCCTAACTATGGCTACACCTTC. This translates into CASSTQTRNPNYGYTF.

The chain recombines TRBV7-2 with TRBJ2-3; D perhaps matches TRBD2 (5 bases). The CDR3 has 14 residues. The V gene lost 1 base and the J gene lost 14 bases, with 19 bases spanning the gap. Germline V gene data show CDR1 as SGHTA and CDR2 as FQGNSA. The CDR3 DNA reads as TGTGCCAGCAGCTTAGTAGGTGGTGTCCGCCGGGGGTATTTT. Translated: CASSLVGGVRRGYF. Full variable domain (missing parts from reference TRBV7-2 and TRBJ2-3): GAGVSQSPSNKVTEKGKDVELRCDPISGHTALYWYRQSLGQGLEFLIYFQGNSAPDKSGLPSDRFSAERTGGSVSTLTIQRTQQEDSAVYLCASSLVGGVRRGYFGPGTRLTVL.

J is TRBJ1-2 and V is TRBV5-1; D not certain. Germline CDR1 is SGHRS and CDR2 is YFSETQ. The CDR3 sequence is 13 residues long. V was shortened by 0 bases and J by 8 bases, with 11 bases between the two germline ends. The CDR3 spells CASSLVVNGGYTF. CDR3 nucleotide sequence: TGCGCCAGCAGCTTGGTGGTCAACGGGGGCTACACCTTC.

DNA for the CDR3: TGTGCCAGTAGGAGCGGGGGCCTGGGGGAGACCCAGTACTTC. It encodes CASRSGGLGETQYF. The rearrangement links TRBV6-5 to TRBJ2-5; TRBD2 matches at 8 bases. Germline CDR1 reads MNHEY; CDR2 reads SVGAGI. The CDR3 extends over 14 amino acids. Germline trimming cut 9 bases from V and 5 bases from J; bases unmatched to any gene: 11.

Comment on this clone: An end of the junction differs from the germline gene, which may be a read error. The V call is TRBV5-1, the J call TRBJ1-2, with 7 bases aligning to TRBD1. This CDR3 has 16 amino acids. Germline V gene data show CDR1 as SGHRS and CDR2 as YFSETQ. In DNA, the CDR3 is TGTGCCAGCAGCGTACCCACAGGGGAAGCTAACTATGGCTACACCTTC. This sequence encodes CASSVPTGEANYGYTF.

This clone is categorized as large. The chain combines TRBV27 with TRBJ1-5; weak D call: TRBD1 (5 bases). The CDR3 has 15 residues. V dropped 0 bases and J dropped 1 base, with 7 bases sitting between them. From germline, CDR1 is MNHEY and CDR2 SMNVEV (reference sequence). The CDR3 DNA reads as TGTGCCAGCAGTTTATCGGGGCCGAGCAATCAGCCCCAGCATTTT. Its protein is CASSLSGPSNQPQHF.

The chain has TRBV7-2 and TRBJ1-2; the match to TRBD1 covers 7 bases. The CDR3 covers 15 residues. With 5 bases clipped from V and 8 bases from J, the junction kept 14 bases outside the gene matches. Germline values: CDR1 SGHTA, CDR2 FQGNSA. In DNA form, the CDR3 reads TGTGCCAGCAGCGCTAACAGGGGCCGAATCGGAGGCTACACCTTC. It encodes CASSANRGRIGGYTF.

J is TRBJ1-1 and V is TRBV4-1; TRBD1 agrees at 8 bases. Germline-derived CDR1 and CDR2 are MGHRA and YSYEKL. The CDR3 sequence is 14 residues long. J was trimmed by 3 bases and V by 4 bases; bases with no gene match: 4. The CDR3 nucleotides are TGCGCCAGCAGCCCGACAGGGGTACACACTGAAGCTTTCTTT. It translates to CASSPTGVHTEAFF.

The chain employs TRBV28 and TRBJ2-7; 8 bases are a match to TRBD1. Germline V lookup: CDR1 MDHEN, CDR2 SYDVKM. The CDR3 extends over 15 amino acids. V was pared by 2 bases and J by 1 base, with 4 bases of the junction left unmatched. The DNA of the CDR3 is TGTGCCAGCAGTTTACAGGGGGCGATTTCCTACGAGCAGTACTTC. Amino acids: CASSLQGAISYEQYF.

J is TRBJ1-2 and V is TRBV11-2; D unclear. V lost 5 bases to trimming and J lost 0 bases, with 10 bases between them. The CDR3 consists of 14 residues. Per germline, CDR1 SGHAT and CDR2 FQNNGV. The CDR3 sequence is CASSPQSTNYGYTF. CDR3 coding DNA: TGTGCCAGCAGCCCACAGAGTACTAACTATGGCTACACCTTC. The full variable domain, completed using reference TRBV11-2 and TRBJ1-2, is EAGVAQSPRYKIIEKRQSVAFWCNPISGHATLYWYQQILGQGPKLLIQFQNNGVVDDSQLPKDRFSAERLKGVDSTLKIQPAKLEDSAVYLCASSPQSTNYGYTFGSGTRLTVV.

The rearrangement joins TRBV9 to TRBJ2-3; D perhaps matches TRBD2 (6 bases). The CDR3 loop spans 15 amino acids. Germline values: CDR1 SGDLS, CDR2 YYNGEE. With 6 bases removed from V and 2 bases from J, the gap between germline ends came to 16 bases. The CDR3 sequence is CASNMEGSPTDTQYF. Written as DNA, the CDR3 is TGTGCCAGCAATATGGAGGGGTCGCCCACAGATACGCAGTATTTT. The full variable domain, completed using reference TRBV9 and TRBJ2-3, is DSGVTQTPKHLITATGQRVTLRCSPRSGDLSVYWYQQSLDQGLQFLIQYYNGEERAKGNILERFSAQQFPDLHSELNLSSLELGDSALYFCASNMEGSPTDTQYFGPGTRLTVL.

V and J are TRBV9 and TRBJ1-2, with TRBD1 matching 7 bases. V was clipped by 0 bases and J by 4 bases; unmatched bases: 18. Germline lookup yields CDR1 SGDLS and CDR2 YYNGEE. CDR3 length equals 19 residues. The CDR3 loop reads CASSVDTGQIFRRFYGYTF. DNA of the CDR3: TGTGCCAGCAGCGTAGATACGGGACAGATATTCCGACGCTTCTATGGCTACACCTTC.

The CDR3 is CAWDYSETGGYNEQFF. Written as DNA, the CDR3 is TGTGCCTGGGATTATTCCGAGACAGGGGGATACAATGAGCAGTTCTTC. The J gene is TRBJ2-1, the V gene TRBV30; 9 nucleotides agree with TRBD1. J gave up 4 bases and V 5 bases, and 12 bases lay outside the gene matches. The germline gives CDR1 GTSNPN, CDR2 SVGIG (reference sequence). The CDR3 is 16 residues long.

This rearrangement joins TRBV6-4 to TRBJ2-3; 10 bases align to TRBD2. Per the germline V gene, CDR1 is MRHNA and CDR2 is SNTAGT. The CDR3 is 15 residues long. With V trimmed by 0 bases and J by 4 bases, 1 base remained unmatched. The CDR3 here is CASSDSSGGADTQYF. Written as DNA, the CDR3 is TGTGCCAGCAGTGACTCGAGCGGGGGGGCAGATACGCAGTATTTT.

The rearrangement uses TRBV9 and TRBJ2-1; 8 bases map to TRBD2. From germline, CDR1 is SGDLS and CDR2 YYNGEE. The CDR3 has 15 amino acids. V was pared by 3 bases and J by 2 bases, with 4 bases of the junction left unmatched. The CDR3 DNA follows: TGTGCCAGCAGCGATAGCGGGATCCCCTACAATGAGCAGTTCTTC. Amino acids: CASSDSGIPYNEQFF.

The rearrangement joins TRBV7-2 to TRBJ2-5; TRBD2 matches 9 bases. The CDR3 contains 16 residues. V lost 5 bases to trimming and J lost 1 base; unmatched junction nucleotides: 8. Looked up from germline, CDR1 is SGHTA and CDR2 is FQGNSA. The DNA of the CDR3 is TGTGCCAGCAGCCTCTGGGGGCGGGGGGGCCAAGAGACCCAGTACTTC. This sequence encodes CASSLWGRGGQETQYF.

The chain employs TRBV4-1 and TRBJ2-3; TRBD2 agrees at 9 bases. The CDR3 is 16 residues long. V gave up 0 bases and J gave up 6 bases; unmatched junction bases: 7. Germline CDR1 and CDR2: MGHRA and YSYEKL. The CDR3 DNA is TGCGCCAGCAGCCAAGAAGGACTAGCGAGACTTGATACGCAGTATTTT. Translating gives CASSQEGLARLDTQYF.

This clone was seen more than once but under ten times. This rearrangement joins TRBV5-5 to TRBJ2-7; tentative D call: TRBD1 (6 bases). Germline CDR1 reads SGHKS; CDR2 reads YYEKEE (reference sequence). The CDR3 is made up of 14 amino acids. Trimming shortened V by 4 bases and J by 2 bases, and 13 bases separated the two germline ends. CDR3 DNA sequence: TGTGCCAGCAGCAAAACAGGGACCCCCTACGAGCAGTACGTC. Translation gives CASSKTGTPYEQYV.

This sequence joins TRBV4-1 and TRBJ2-1; TRBD1 matches at 7 bases. This CDR3 is 14 amino acids long. The V gene end was trimmed by 4 bases and the J gene end by 4 bases; junction bases not matched to a gene: 4. Germline V lookup: CDR1 MGHRA, CDR2 YSYEKL. The CDR3 loop is CASSRGQVYNEQFF. In DNA, the CDR3 is TGCGCCAGCAGCCGAGGACAGGTGTACAATGAGCAGTTCTTC.

The chain is built from TRBV14 and TRBJ1-2; D is uncertain. Trimming took 0 bases from V and 8 from J, leaving 19 bases between them. This CDR3 has 16 residues. Germline V gene lookup returns CDR1 SGHDN and CDR2 FVKESK. The CDR3 nucleotides read TGTGCCAGCAGCCAAGATCTGACACAGATTCAAGGCGGCTACACCTTC. Translation gives CASSQDLTQIQGGYTF.

This clone was picked up a small number of times. This chain uses TRBV6-1 with TRBJ2-7, with 10 nucleotides matching TRBD2. V shed 4 bases and J 2 bases; nucleotides not matched to a gene: 5. The germline V gene encodes CDR1 MNHNS and CDR2 SASEGT. The CDR3 length is 15 residues. This CDR3 is CASSGGLAVTYEQYF. For the CDR3, the DNA is TGTGCCAGCAGTGGAGGACTAGCGGTTACCTACGAGCAGTACTTC.

This clone is medium-sized by share. This rearrangement joins TRBV6-1 to TRBJ2-1, with 9 bases that match TRBD2. This CDR3 spans 15 amino acids. The germline V gene encodes CDR1 MNHNS and CDR2 SASEGT. Unmatched junction bases numbered 2, after V lost 0 bases and J lost 5 bases. The CDR3 sequence is CASSEARGGDNEQFF. The CDR3 bases are TGTGCCAGCAGTGAAGCGCGGGGGGGTGACAATGAGCAGTTCTTC.

V gene TRBV25-1 combines with J gene TRBJ1-2; D call uncertain. The CDR3 loop spans 12 amino acids. Trimming shortened V by 3 bases and J by 4 bases, and 6 bases separated the two germline ends. Germline CDR1 and CDR2: MGHDK and SYGVNS. Here the CDR3 DNA reads TGTGCCAGCAGTGATGGCCGCTATGGCTACACCTTC. It codes for CASSDGRYGYTF.

The chain couples TRBV7-8 to TRBJ1-1; D is unresolved. This CDR3 is 13 amino acids long. Between the trimmed V and J ends, which lost 2 bases and 3 bases, there was a span of 7 bases. Germline-derived CDR1 and CDR2 are SGHVS and FQNEAQ. CDR3 bases: TGTGCCAGCAGCTTACTTCAGGACACTGAAGCTTTCTTT. This gives the protein CASSLLQDTEAFF.

The chain is built from TRBV5-1 and TRBJ2-3; 8 bases align to TRBD2. CDR3 length: 15 amino acids. Per the germline V gene, CDR1 is SGHRS and CDR2 is YFSETQ. Trimming at V came to 3 bases and at J to 2 bases, leaving 5 bases not matched to a gene. Here the CDR3 DNA reads TGCGCCAGCAGCTGGACTAGCTTCTTCACAGATACGCAGTATTTT. It translates to CASSWTSFFTDTQYF.

This clone is labeled large. V gene TRBV2 combines with J gene TRBJ1-1; 10 bases fit TRBD1. The CDR3 has 14 amino acids. Germline-derived CDR1 and CDR2 are SNHLY and FYNNEI. The V segment lost 6 bases and the J segment 3 bases; nucleotides outside the gene matches: 4. CDR3 loop: CASRQDRGYTEAFF. The CDR3 coding sequence is TGTGCCAGCAGACAGGACAGGGGGTACACTGAAGCTTTCTTT.

This CDR3 reads CASSFGSGGGYEQYF. As DNA, the CDR3 is TGTGCCAGCAGTTTTGGTAGCGGGGGAGGCTACGAGCAGTACTTC. V and J are TRBV28 and TRBJ2-7, with 9 positions matching TRBD2. The CDR3 consists of 15 residues. The V gene's germline CDR1 is MDHEN and CDR2 SYDVKM. V lost 3 bases to trimming and J lost 3 bases; unmatched junction nucleotides: 6.